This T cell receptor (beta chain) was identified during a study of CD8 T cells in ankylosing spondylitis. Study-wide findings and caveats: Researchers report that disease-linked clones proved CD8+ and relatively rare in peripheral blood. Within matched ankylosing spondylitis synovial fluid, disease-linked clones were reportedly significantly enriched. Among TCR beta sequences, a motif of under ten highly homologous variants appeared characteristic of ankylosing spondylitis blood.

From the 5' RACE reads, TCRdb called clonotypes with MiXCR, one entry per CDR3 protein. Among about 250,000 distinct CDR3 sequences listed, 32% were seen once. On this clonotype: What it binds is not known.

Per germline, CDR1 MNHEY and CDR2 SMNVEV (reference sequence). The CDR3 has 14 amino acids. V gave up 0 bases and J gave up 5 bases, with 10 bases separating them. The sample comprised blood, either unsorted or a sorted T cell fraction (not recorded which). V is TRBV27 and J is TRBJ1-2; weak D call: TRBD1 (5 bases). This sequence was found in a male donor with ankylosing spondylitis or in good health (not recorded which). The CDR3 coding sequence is TGTGCCAGCAGTTTATCGGGGCCCGCATATGGCTACACCTTC. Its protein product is CASSLSGPAYGYTF.